This record looks at one T cell receptor beta chain sequence and its context. These data are taken from a study of breast tumors, draining lymph nodes, adjacent tissues. Trimming shortened V by 5 bases and J by 7 bases, and 13 bases separated the two germline ends. Germline V gene sequence: CDR1 MNHNY, CDR2 SVGAGI (reference sequence). This CDR3 is built from 13 residues. The lymph nodes were axillary draining lymph nodes from breast cancer patients. TCRdb processed the multiplex PCR reads anew with MiXCR; each CDR3 protein has one entry. The table has about 230,000 distinct CDR3 sequences, around 32% seen once.

The sample was axillary lymph node tissue. The origin of this receptor is a female donor with breast cancer. Some clones in this sample may be carry-over from other donors' samples. The chain links TRBV6-6 to TRBJ2-3; D remains ambiguous. CDR3: CASSPLITNTQYF. In DNA, the CDR3 is TGTGCCAGCAGTCCCCTCATTACAAATACGCAGTATTTT.